This is a list of T cell receptor beta chains from one sample in a study. TCRdb redid the calling of the 5' RACE reads with MiXCR, one entry per CDR3 protein. The repertoire holds roughly 64,000 distinct CDR3 sequences, less than 25% seen once, with under 3.5% in the top ten. The material sequenced was memory CD4+ T cells sorted from a lymph node. The receptors were sampled from a female donor with breast cancer. Each CDR3 is given with its conserved first and last residue. Each record gives: J gene, clone size, D gene, CDR3 length, V gene, CDR3 protein, CDR3 DNA. A D gene is named only where the DNA matches it firmly. The listing skips clone size in some rows; elsewhere it reads once, few, many or a size class.

TRBJ1-2 | - | - | 14 | TRBV5-6 | CASSSQGAVYGYTF | TGTGCCAGCAGCTCACAAGGAGCAGTCTATGGCTACACCTTC
TRBJ1-2 | - | - | 13 | TRBV5-1 | CASSIGGFNGYTF | TGCGCCAGCAGCATCGGGGGGTTTAATGGCTACACCTTC
TRBJ2-2 | many | - | 14 | TRBV12-3/TRBV12-4 | CASRGGQNTGELFF | TGTGCCAGCAGGGGGGGTCAGAACACCGGGGAGCTGTTTTTT
TRBJ2-7 | few | TRBD2 | 11 | TRBV6-6 | CASRREGEQYF | TGTGCCAGCAGACGGGAGGGCGAGCAGTACTTC
TRBJ2-7 | many | - | 14 | TRBV7-2 | CASSFTGPHYEQYF | TGTGCCAGCAGCTTTACCGGGCCTCACTACGAGCAGTACTTC
TRBJ1-2 | few | TRBD1 | 13 | TRBV10-3 | CATTGTGEPGYTF | TGTGCCACCACCGGGACAGGGGAACCTGGCTACACCTTC
TRBJ2-3 | many | - | 15 | TRBV4-1 | CASSLTGGVTDTQYF | TGCGCCAGCAGCCTGACCGGCGGGGTCACAGATACGCAGTATTTT
TRBJ2-1 | - | - | 14 | TRBV20-1 | CSATRGAAYNEQFF | TGCAGTGCTACCCGGGGGGCTGCTTACAATGAGCAGTTCTTC
TRBJ1-4 | few | - | 13 | TRBV20-1 | CSAREQQIEKLFF | TGCAGTGCTAGGGAACAGCAGATCGAAAAACTGTTTTTT
TRBJ2-1 | - | - | 12 | TRBV24-1 | CATQSSGHEQFF | TGTGCCACCCAATCATCGGGGCATGAGCAGTTCTTC